The clone carrying this T cell receptor (beta chain) was observed a few times. Its matching antigen is unknown. Patients aged 18 to 65 had newly diagnosed hyperthyroidism that had lasted under 2 months. Not enrolled were patients with uncontrolled infection, other autoimmune disease, pregnancy or lactation. The source material, RNA transcripts, was used to amplify TCR beta CDR3 regions. TCR CDR3 regions were first amplified by RT-PCR with HTBI primers. TCRdb processed the multiplex PCR reads anew with MiXCR; each CDR3 protein has one entry. The sample holds 730,000 or so distinct CDR3 sequences, under 20% seen once. This sample stems from a study of T cells in Graves' hyperthyroidism and ophthalmopathy. Findings and caveats of the study: Model output signaled ophthalmopathy a median around 6.9 months ahead of onset. Separating ophthalmopathy from stable hyperthyroidism was achieved by a 13 V-J model.

CDR3 length: 15 amino acids. The V gene lost 5 bases and the J gene lost 0 bases, with 11 bases spanning the gap. The germline gives CDR1 MNHEY, CDR2 SMNVEV (reference sequence). What was sequenced was blood. This TCR derives from a woman aged 50 to 60 with Graves' hyperthyroidism that later progressed to Graves' ophthalmopathy. The chain employs TRBV27 and TRBJ2-4, with TRBD2 as a possible D gene (5 bases). The CDR3 DNA is TGTGCCAGCAGTCCCCCCGGACTAGCCAAAAACATTCAGTACTTC. Translating gives CASSPPGLAKNIQYF.